This TCR beta chain is drawn from a study of CD8+ T cells in alopecia areata. In each case, RNA was isolated and then reverse transcribed into cDNA as the sequencing template. Some clones are missing from TCRdb's copy, which holds only in-frame ones; the method was immunoSEQ multiplex PCR. This sample has some 130,000 clones, with about 49% found just once. The CDR3 runs to 15 residues. CDR1 and CDR2 from the germline V gene are PRHDT and FYEKMQ (reference sequence). Trimming took 6 bases from V and 0 from J, leaving 11 bases between them. With regard to this clone: Antigen unknown.

Individuals with alopecia areata gave both lesional scalp punch biopsies and peripheral blood for collection. Study-wide results and caveats: Against the mouse data, patients shared TCRs less clearly, possibly for HLA reasons. Scalp lesions, especially in alopecia totalis/universalis, had higher clonality than normal scalp.

This sample comprised CD8+ T cells sorted from blood, obtained at week 0. The origin of this receptor is a human donor with alopecia areata. V usage is TRBV13 and J usage is TRBJ2-2, with D perhaps TRBD2 (6 bases). The DNA of the CDR3 is TGTGCCAGCAGTCCCGGGACTTCGAACACCGGGGAGCTGTTTTTT. Translation: CASSPGTSNTGELFF.